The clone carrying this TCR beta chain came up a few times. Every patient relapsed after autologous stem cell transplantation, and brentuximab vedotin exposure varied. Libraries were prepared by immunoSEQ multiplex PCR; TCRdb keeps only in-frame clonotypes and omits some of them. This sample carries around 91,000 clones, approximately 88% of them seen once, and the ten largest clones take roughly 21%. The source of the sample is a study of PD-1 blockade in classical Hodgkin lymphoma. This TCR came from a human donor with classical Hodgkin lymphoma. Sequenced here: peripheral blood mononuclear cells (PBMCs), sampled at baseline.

The CDR3 sequence: CASSQDEAETDTQYF. Written as DNA, the CDR3 is TGTGCCAGCAGCCAAGATGAGGCGGAGACAGATACGCAGTATTTT. The chain employs TRBV4-2 and TRBJ2-3; D not resolved. Germline V gives CDR1 LGHNA, CDR2 YNFKEQ. V was pared by 0 bases and J by 3 bases, with 10 bases between. The CDR3 totals 15 residues.